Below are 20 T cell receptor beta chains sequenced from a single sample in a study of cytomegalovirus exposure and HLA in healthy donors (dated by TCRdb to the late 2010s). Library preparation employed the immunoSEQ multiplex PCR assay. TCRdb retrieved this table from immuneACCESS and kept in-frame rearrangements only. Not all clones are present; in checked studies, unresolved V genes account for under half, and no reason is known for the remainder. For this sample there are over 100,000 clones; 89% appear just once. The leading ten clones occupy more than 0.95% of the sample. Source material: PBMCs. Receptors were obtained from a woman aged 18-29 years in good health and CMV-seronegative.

CDR3 protein: CASSRDYLLEQYF. In nucleotides, the CDR3 is TGTGCCAGCAGCCGGGACTACCTCTTAGAGCAGTACTTC. The chain links TRBV11-2 to TRBJ2-7, with TRBD2 matching 7 bases. CDR1 SGHAT and CDR2 FQNNGV come from the germline V gene. This CDR3 region has 13 residues. The V gene end was trimmed by 5 bases and the J gene end by 7 bases; junction bases not matched to a gene: 8.

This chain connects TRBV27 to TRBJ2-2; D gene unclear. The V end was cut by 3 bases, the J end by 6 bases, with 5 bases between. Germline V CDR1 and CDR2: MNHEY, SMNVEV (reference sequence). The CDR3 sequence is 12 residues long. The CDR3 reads CASSFQSGELFF. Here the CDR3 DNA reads TGTGCCAGCAGTTTCCAATCCGGGGAGCTGTTTTTT.

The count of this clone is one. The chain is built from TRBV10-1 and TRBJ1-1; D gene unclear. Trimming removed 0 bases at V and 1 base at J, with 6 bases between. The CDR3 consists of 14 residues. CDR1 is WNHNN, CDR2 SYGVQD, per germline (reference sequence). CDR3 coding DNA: TGCGCCAGCAGTGAGTCGGGCCGGAACACTGAAGCTTTCTTT. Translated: CASSESGRNTEAFF.

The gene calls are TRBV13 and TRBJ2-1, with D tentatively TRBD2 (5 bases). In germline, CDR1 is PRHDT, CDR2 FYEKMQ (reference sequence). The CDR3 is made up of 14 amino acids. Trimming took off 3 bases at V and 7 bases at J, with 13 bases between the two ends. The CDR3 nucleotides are TGTGCCAGCAGCTTTTCTGCGGGCCTGAATGAGCAGTTCTTC. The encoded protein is CASSFSAGLNEQFF.

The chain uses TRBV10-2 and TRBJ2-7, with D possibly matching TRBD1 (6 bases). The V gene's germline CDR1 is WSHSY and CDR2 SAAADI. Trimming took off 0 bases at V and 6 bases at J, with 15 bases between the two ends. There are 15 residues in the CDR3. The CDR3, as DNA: TGCGCCAGCAGTGAGTCGACAGGCGGCGGCTTCGAGCAGTACTTC. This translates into CASSESTGGGFEQYF.

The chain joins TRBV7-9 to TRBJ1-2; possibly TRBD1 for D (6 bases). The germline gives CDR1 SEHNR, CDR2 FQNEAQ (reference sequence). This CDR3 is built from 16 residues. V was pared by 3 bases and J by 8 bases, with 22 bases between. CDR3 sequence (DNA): TGTGCCAGCAGCTTGGTGACAGGCGACGTCGGGGTGGGCTACACCTTC. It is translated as CASSLVTGDVGVGYTF.

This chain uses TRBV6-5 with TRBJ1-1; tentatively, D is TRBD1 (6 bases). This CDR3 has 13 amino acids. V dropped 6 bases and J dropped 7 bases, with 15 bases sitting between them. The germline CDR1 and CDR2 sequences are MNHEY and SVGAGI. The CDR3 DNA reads TGTGCCAGCAGATGGAGGACAGCCAATGAAGCTTTCTTT. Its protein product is CASRWRTANEAFF.

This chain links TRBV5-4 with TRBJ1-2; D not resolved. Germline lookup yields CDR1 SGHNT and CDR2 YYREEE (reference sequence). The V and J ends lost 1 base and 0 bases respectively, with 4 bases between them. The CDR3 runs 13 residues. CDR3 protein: CASSLPSNYGYTF. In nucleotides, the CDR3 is TGTGCCAGCAGCTTGCCGTCTAACTATGGCTACACCTTC. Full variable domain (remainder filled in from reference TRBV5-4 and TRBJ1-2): ETGVTQSPTHLIKTRGQQVTLRCSSQSGHNTVSWYQQALGQGPQFIFQYYREEENGRGNFPPRFSGLQFPNYSSELNVNALELDDSALYLCASSLPSNYGYTFGSGTRLTVV.

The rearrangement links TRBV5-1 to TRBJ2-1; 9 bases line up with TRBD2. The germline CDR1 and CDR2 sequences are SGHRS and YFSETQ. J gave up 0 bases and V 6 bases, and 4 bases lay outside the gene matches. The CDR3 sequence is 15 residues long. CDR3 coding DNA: TGCGCCAGCATAAGCGGGGGGAGCTCCTACAATGAGCAGTTCTTC. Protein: CASISGGSSYNEQFF.

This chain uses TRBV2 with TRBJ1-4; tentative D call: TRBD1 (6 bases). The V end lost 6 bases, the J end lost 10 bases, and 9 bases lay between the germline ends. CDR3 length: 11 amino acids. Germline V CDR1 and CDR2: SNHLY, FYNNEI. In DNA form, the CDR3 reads TGTGCCAGCAGACAGGGAGTAAAACTGTTTTTT. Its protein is CASRQGVKLFF.

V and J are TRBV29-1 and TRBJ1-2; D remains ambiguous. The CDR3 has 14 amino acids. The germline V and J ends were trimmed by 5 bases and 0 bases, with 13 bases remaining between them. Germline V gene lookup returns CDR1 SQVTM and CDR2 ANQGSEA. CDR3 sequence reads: CSVTARQANYGYTF. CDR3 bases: TGCAGCGTTACCGCGAGGCAAGCTAACTATGGCTACACCTTC.

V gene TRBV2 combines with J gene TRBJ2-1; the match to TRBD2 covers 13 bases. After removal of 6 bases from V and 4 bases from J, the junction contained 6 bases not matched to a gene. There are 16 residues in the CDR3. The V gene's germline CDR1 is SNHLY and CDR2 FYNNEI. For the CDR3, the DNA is TGTGCCAGCAGAGGACCGGGACTAGCGGGGTACAATGAGCAGTTCTTC. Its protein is CASRGPGLAGYNEQFF.

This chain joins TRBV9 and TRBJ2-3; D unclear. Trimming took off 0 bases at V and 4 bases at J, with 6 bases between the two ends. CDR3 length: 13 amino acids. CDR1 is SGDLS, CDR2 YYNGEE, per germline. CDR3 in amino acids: CASSVDLADTQYF. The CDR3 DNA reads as TGTGCCAGCAGCGTAGACCTAGCAGATACGCAGTATTTT.

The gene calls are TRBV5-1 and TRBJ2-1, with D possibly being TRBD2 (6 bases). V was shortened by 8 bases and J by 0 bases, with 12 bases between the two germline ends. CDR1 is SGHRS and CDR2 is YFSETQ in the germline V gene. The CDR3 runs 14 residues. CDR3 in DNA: TGCGCCAGTGGAGCGGGTAGCTCCTACAATGAGCAGTTCTTC. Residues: CASGAGSSYNEQFF.

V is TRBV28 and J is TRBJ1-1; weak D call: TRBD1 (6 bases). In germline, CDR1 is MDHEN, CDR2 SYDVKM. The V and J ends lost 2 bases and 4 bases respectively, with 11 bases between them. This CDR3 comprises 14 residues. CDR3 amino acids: CASSLGGAPTEAFF. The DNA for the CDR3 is TGTGCCAGCAGTTTAGGGGGGGCTCCCACTGAAGCTTTCTTT.

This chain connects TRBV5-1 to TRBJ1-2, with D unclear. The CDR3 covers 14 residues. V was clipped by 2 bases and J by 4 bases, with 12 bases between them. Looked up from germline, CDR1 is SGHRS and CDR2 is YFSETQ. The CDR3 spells CASSFLTEGYGYTF. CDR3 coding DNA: TGCGCCAGCAGCTTTCTTACCGAGGGCTATGGCTACACCTTC. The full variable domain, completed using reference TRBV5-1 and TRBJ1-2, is KAGVTQTPRYLIKTRGQQVTLSCSPISGHRSVSWYQQTPGQGLQFLFEYFSETQRNKGNFPGRFSGRQFSNSRSEMNVSTLELGDSALYLCASSFLTEGYGYTFGSGTRLTVV.

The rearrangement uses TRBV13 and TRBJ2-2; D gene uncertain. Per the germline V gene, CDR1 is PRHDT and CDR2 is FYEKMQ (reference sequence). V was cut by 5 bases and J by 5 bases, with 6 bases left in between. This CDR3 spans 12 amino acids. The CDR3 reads CASSPNTGELFF. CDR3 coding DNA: TGTGCCAGCAGCCCCAATACCGGGGAGCTGTTTTTT.

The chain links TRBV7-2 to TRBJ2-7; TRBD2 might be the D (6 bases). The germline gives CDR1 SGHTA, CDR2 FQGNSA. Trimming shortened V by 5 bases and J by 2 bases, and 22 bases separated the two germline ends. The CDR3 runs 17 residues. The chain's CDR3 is CASSPSRVGGPPYEQYF. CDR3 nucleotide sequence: TGTGCCAGCAGCCCAAGTCGGGTCGGGGGACCGCCCTACGAGCAGTACTTC.

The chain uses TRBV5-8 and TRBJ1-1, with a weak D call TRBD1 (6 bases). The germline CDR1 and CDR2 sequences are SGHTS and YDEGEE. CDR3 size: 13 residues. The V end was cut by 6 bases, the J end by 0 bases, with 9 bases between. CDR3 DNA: TGTGCCAGCAACAGGGAGTTGAACACTGAAGCTTTCTTT. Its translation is CASNRELNTEAFF. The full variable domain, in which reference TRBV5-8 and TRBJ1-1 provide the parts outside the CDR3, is EAGVTQSPTHLIKTRGQQATLRCSPISGHTSVYWYQQALGLGLQFLLWYDEGEERNRGNFPPRFSGRQFPNYSSELNVNALELEDSALYLCASNRELNTEAFFGQGTRLTVV.

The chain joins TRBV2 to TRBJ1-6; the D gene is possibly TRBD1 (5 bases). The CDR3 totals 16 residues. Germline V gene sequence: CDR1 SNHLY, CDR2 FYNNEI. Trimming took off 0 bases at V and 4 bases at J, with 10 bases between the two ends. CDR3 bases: TGTGCCAGCAGTGAAGCAGGCAGGGTATATAATTCACCCCTCCACTTT. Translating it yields CASSEAGRVYNSPLHF.